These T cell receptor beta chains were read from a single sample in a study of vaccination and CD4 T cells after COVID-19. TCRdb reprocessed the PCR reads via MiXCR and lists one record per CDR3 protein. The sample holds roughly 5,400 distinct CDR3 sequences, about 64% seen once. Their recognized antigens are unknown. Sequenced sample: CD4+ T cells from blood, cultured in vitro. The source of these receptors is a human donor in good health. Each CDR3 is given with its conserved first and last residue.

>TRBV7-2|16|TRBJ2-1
CASSLAGQSSYNEQFF
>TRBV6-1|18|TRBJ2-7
CASSPQASGRTGAYEQYF
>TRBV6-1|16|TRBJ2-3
CASFSRTAPYTDTQYF
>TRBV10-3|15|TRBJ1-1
CAISYDRGKATEAFF
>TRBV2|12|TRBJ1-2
CASSQGFYGYTF
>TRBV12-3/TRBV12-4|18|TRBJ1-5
CASSSHYPGQGMYQPQHF
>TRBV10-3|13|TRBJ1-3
CAIKGDSGNTIYF
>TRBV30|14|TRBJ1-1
CAWSHTWGNTEAFF
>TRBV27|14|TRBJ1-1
CASWGRGMNTEAFF
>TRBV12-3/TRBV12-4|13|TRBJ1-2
CASRQTGGYGYTF
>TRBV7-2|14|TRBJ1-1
CASTKSGLNTEAFF
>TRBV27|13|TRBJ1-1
CASSLVRQAEAFF
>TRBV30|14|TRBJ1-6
CAWSRDRGNSPLHF
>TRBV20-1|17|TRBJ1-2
CSASKDGGRVTNYGYTF
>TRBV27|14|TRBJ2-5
CASGRTGGQETQYF
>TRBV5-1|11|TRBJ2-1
CASSWDGGQFF
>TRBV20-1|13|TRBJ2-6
CSVETPGANVLTF
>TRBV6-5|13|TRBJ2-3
CASSYSGDNTQYF
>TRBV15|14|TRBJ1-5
CATSGTGSRQPQHF
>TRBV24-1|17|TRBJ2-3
CATSDGGGLTSTDTQYF
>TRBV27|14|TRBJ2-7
CASSLGLAFAEQYF
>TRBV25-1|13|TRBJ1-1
CASSLRGRTEAFF
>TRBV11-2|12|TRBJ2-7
CASSVQGYEQYF
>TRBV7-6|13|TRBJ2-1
CASSLAGGTEQFF
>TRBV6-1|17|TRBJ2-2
CASSEGLGLRNTGELFF
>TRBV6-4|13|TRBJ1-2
CASSETGNRGYTF
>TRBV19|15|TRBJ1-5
CASSMGANRYQPQHF
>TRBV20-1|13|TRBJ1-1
CSARGELNTEAFF
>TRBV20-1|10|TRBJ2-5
CSASRQTQYF
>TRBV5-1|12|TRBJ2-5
CASSREGETQYF
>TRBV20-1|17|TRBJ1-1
CSARDGWGLAQNTEAFF
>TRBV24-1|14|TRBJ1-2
CATSETGLNYGYTF
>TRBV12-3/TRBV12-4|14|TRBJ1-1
CATNRQGKVTEAFF
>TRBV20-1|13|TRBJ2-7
CSAKGLASYEQYF
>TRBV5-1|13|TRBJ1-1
CASSLAAQLEAFF
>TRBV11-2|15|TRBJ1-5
CASSLDGDSNQPQHF
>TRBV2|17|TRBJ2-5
CASSDTGFLGREETQYF
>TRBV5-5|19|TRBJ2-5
CASRVGQAPLAMYQETQYF
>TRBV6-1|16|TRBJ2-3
CASSVTGRPITDTQYF
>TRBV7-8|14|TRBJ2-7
CASSFTGFSYEQYF
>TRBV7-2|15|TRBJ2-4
CASSLVGQGPNIQYF
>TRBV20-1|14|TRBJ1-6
CSASRGDFNSPLHF